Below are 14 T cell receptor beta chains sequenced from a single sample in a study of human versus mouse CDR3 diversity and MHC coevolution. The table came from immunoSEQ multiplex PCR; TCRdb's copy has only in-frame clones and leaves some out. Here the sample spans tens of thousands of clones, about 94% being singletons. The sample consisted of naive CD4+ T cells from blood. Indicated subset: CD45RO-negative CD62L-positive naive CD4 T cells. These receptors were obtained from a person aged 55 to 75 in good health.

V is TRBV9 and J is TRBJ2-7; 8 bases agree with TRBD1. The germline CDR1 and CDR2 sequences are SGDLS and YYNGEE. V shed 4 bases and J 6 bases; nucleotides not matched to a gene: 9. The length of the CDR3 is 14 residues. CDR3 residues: CASSRGQGPLEQYF. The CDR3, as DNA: TGTGCCAGCAGCAGAGGACAGGGCCCCCTCGAGCAGTACTTC.

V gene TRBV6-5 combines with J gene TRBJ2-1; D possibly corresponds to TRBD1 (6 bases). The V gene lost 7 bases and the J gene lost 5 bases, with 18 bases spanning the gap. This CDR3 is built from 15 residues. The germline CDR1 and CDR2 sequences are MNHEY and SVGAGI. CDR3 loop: CASMISRGLDNEQFF. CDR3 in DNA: TGTGCCAGCATGATTTCCAGGGGTTTGGACAATGAGCAGTTCTTC.

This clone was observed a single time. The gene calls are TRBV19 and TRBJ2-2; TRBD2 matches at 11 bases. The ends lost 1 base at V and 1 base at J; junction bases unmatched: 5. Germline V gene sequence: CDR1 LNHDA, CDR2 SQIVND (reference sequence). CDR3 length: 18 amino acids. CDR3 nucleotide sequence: TGTGCCAGTAGTATAGCCCTAGCGGGAGGAGGGAACACCGGGGAGCTGTTTTTT. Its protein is CASSIALAGGGNTGELFF.

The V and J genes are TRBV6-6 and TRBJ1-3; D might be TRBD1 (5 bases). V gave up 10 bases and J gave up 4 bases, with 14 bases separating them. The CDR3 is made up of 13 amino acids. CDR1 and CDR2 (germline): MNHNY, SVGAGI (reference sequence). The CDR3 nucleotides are TGTGCCACCCAGGGTCCTTGGGGAAACACCATATATTTT. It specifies CATQGPWGNTIYF.

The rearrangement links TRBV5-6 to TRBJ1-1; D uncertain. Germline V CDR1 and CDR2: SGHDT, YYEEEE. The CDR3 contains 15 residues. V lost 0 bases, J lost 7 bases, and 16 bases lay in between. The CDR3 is CASSLAGRPRIEAFF. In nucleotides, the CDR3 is TGTGCCAGCAGCTTGGCTGGCAGACCTAGGATTGAAGCTTTCTTT. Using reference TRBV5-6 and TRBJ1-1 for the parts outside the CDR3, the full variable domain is DAGVTQSPTHLIKTRGQQVTLRCSPKSGHDTVSWYQQALGQGPQFIFQYYEEEERQRGNFPDRFSGHQFPNYSSELNVNALLLGDSALYLCASSLAGRPRIEAFFGQGTRLTVV.

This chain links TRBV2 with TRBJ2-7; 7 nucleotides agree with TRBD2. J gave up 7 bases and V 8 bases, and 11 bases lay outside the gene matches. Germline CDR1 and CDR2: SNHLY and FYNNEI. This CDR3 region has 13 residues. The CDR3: CASGTTYLREQYF. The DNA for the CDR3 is TGTGCCAGCGGGACTACCTACCTTAGGGAGCAGTACTTC.

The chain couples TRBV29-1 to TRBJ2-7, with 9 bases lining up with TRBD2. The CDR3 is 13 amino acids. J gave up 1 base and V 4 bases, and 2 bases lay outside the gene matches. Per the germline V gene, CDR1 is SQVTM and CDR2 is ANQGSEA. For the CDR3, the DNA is TGCAGCGTTGGGGCGGGAGGGTCCTACGAGCAGTACTTC. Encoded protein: CSVGAGGSYEQYF.

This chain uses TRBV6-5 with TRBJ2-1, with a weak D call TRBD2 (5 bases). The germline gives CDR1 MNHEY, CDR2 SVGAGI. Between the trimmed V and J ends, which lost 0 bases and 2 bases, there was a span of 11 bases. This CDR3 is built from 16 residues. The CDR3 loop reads CASSYSTLAPYNEQFF. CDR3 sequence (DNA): TGTGCCAGCAGTTACTCGACGCTAGCCCCCTACAATGAGCAGTTCTTC.

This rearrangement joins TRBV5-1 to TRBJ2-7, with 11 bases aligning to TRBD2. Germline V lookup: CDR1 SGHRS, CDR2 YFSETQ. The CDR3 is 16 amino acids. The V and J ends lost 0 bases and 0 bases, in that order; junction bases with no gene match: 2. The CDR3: CASSLELAGVSYEQYF. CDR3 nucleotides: TGCGCCAGCAGCTTGGAACTAGCGGGGGTCTCCTACGAGCAGTACTTC.

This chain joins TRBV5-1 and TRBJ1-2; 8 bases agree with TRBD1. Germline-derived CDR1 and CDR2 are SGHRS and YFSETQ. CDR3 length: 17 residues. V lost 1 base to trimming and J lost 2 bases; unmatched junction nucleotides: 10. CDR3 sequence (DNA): TGCGCCAGCAGCTTGTGGACAGGGTCCGTGGGGAACTATGGCTACACCTTC. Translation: CASSLWTGSVGNYGYTF.

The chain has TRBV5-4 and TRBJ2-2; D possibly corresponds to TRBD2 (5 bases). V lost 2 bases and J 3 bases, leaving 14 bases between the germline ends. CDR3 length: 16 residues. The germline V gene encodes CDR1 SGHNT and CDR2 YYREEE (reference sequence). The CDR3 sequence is CASSLGPTRDTGELFF. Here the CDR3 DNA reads TGTGCCAGCAGCTTAGGACCCACGCGGGACACCGGGGAGCTGTTTTTT.

In DNA, the CDR3 is TGTGCCAGCAGAACAGGCACAGATACGCAGTATTTT. Protein product: CASRTGTDTQYF. The V call is TRBV5-6, the J call TRBJ2-3; D not certain. The CDR3 has 12 amino acids. CDR1 and CDR2 from the germline V gene are SGHDT and YYEEEE. Deletions cut 5 bases from V and 1 base from J, with 5 bases between.

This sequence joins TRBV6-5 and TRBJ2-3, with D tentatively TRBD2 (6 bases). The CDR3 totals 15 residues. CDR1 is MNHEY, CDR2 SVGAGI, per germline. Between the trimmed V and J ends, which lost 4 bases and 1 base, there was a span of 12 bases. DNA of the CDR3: TGTGCCAGCAGTTTTGCGGGATGGGGCACAGATACGCAGTATTTT. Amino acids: CASSFAGWGTDTQYF.

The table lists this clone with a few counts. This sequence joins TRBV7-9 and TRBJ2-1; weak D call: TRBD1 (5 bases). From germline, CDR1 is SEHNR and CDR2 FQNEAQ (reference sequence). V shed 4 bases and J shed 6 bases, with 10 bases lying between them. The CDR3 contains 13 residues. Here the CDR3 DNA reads TGTGCCAGCAGCTCTTCAGGGCCCAATGAGCAGTTCTTC. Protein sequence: CASSSSGPNEQFF.